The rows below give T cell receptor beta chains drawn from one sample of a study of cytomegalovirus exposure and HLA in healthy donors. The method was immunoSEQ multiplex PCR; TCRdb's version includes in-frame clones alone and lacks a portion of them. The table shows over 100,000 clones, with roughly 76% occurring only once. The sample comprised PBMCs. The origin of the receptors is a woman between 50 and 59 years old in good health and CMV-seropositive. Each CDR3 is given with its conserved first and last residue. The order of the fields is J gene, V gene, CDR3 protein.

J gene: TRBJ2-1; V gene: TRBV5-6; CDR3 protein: CASSTGLSSSYNEQFF
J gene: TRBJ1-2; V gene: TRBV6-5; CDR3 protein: CASSYTAQGIYGYTF
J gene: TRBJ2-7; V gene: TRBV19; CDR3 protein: CASSIAGGYEQYF
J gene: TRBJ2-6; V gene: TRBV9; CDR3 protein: CASSVRISTGANGLTF
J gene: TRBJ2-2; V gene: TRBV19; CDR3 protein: CASSISAGELFF
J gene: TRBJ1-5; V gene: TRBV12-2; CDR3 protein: CASRLSSSGAQPQHF
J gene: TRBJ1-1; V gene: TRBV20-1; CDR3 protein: CSASRTSAFF
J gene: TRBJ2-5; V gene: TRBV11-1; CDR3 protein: CASSLSVAGKGETQYF
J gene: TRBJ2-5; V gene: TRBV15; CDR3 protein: CATSTGGGGETQYF
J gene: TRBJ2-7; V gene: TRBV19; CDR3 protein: CASSPGQGSSYEQYF
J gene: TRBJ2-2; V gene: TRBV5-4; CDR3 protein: CASSLLATIANTGELFF